This T cell receptor (beta chain) was identified in a study of OX40 agonist ivuxolimab in advanced cancers. Study in general: At just under 85% male, the cohort had a mean age of around 56 years, ranging from about 20 to 90.

Study-level results: CD8+ T cells were the subset that, on average, had more expanded clones than CD4+.

Trimming cost V 5 bases and J 13 bases, with 17 bases left between them. Germline V gives CDR1 GTSNPN, CDR2 SVGIG (reference sequence). This CDR3 contains 12 residues. This clone was counted a single time. Its matching antigen is unknown. The table came from immunoSEQ multiplex PCR; TCRdb's copy has only in-frame clones and leaves some out. This sample yields 85,000 to 95,000 clones, of which roughly 90% are seen a single time; around 2.5% belongs to the top ten. Sequenced material: CD4+ or CD8+ T cells sorted from blood, taken in a trial of the OX40 agonist ivuxolimab. The chain uses TRBV30 and TRBJ1-4, with a weak D call TRBD1 (6 bases). The clonotype was recovered from an adult with an advanced solid tumor such as melanoma, head and neck, liver or kidney cancer. CDR3 in amino acids: CAWGGGGQRLFF. The DNA for the CDR3 is TGTGCCTGGGGAGGAGGGGGGCAGAGACTGTTTTTT.